This TCR beta chain appears in the sequencing data of a study of blood T cell repertoires in COVID-19. Whole-study context: From T cells, B-cell-depleted T cells, or PBMCs came the material, which was cDNA or gDNA.

Germline V lookup: CDR1 SEHNR, CDR2 FQNEAQ (reference sequence). This CDR3 is 14 amino acids long. Trimming removed 3 bases at V and 5 bases at J, with 10 bases between. Data came from immunoSEQ multiplex PCR; TCRdb stores just in-frame clones and leaves some out. The sample carries about 210,000 clones, roughly nine tenths recorded once. Sequenced input: peripheral blood. This receptor was obtained from a man aged 35-49 years with acute or convalescent COVID-19. This chain joins TRBV7-9 and TRBJ1-4, with TRBD1 as a possible D gene (5 bases). Here the CDR3 reads CASSLDISNEKLFF. The CDR3 bases are TGTGCCAGCAGCTTGGACATATCGAATGAAAAACTGTTTTTT.